This T cell receptor (beta chain) was observed in a study of cytomegalovirus exposure and HLA in healthy donors. Study-wide context: Caucasian-associated ancestry cluster membership applied to about four fifths of approximately 420 genotyped donors.

Amplification used 60 Vbeta primers and 13 Jbeta primers. Measured with immunoSEQ multiplex PCR; TCRdb has only the in-frame clones, and not every one. The data show some 170,000 clones, 70% to 80% seen once. Study-level points and caveats: HLA-A and HLA-B allele assignments for most subjects were reportedly predicted accurately using TCR beta sequences.

Germline values: CDR1 SNHLY, CDR2 FYNNEI. This CDR3 is 12 amino acids long. This clone was seen more than once but under ten times. Its antigen is undetermined. Compared with germline, one end of the junction differs, possibly owing to a read error. The J gene is TRBJ1-1, the V gene TRBV2; 8 nucleotides agree with TRBD1. Sequences were obtained from PBMCs. The receptor was derived from a man aged 55 to 70 in good health and CMV-seronegative. The CDR3 sequence: CASGETGEKAFF. For the CDR3, the DNA is TGTGCCAGCGGTGAGACAGGGGAAAAAGCTTTCTTT.